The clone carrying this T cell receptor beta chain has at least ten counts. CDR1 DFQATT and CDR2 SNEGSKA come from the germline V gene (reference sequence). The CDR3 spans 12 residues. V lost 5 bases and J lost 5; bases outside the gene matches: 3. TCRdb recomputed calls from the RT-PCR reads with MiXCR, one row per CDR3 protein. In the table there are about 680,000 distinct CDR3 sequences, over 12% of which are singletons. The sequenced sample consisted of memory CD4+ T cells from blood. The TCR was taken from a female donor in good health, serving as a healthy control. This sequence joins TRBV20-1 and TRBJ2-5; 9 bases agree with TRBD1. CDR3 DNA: TGCAGTGCTGAGGACAGGGGCGAGACCCAGTACTTC. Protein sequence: CSAEDRGETQYF.